This T cell receptor (beta chain) comes out of a study of T cell responses to AZD1222 COVID-19 vaccine. Sequenced by immunoSEQ multiplex PCR; TCRdb stores in-frame clones only, minus some. The sample comprises 250,000 to 300,000 clones, about 94% of which are singletons, and roughly 0.5% rests with the top ten. In germline, CDR1 is SGHAT, CDR2 FQNNGV. The V end was cut by 3 bases, the J end by 5 bases, with 8 bases between. CDR3 length: 12 amino acids. The sequence derives from an adult who received the AZD1222 COVID-19 vaccine. V usage is TRBV11-2 and J usage is TRBJ2-7; D is possibly TRBD1 (6 bases). The sequenced sample was peripheral blood, obtained 28 days after the second AZD1222 dose. CDR3 sequence: CASSFRGDEQYF. In nucleotides, the CDR3 is TGTGCCAGCAGCTTCAGGGGCGACGAGCAGTACTTC. Drawing the rest from reference TRBV11-2 and TRBJ2-7, the complete variable domain is EAGVAQSPRYKIIEKRQSVAFWCNPISGHATLYWYQQILGQGPKLLIQFQNNGVVDDSQLPKDRFSAERLKGVDSTLKIQPAKLEDSAVYLCASSFRGDEQYFGPGTRLTVT.